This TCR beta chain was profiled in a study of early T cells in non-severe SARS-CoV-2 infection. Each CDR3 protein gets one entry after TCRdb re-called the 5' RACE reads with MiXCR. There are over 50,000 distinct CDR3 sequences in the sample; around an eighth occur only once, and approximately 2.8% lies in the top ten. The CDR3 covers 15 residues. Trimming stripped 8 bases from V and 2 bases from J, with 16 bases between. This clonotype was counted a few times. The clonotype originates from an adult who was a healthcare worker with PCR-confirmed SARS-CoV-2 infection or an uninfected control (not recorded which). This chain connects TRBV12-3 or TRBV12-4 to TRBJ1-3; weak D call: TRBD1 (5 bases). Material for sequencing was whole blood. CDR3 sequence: CASLRSRDPGNTIYF. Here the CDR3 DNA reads TGTGCCAGCCTCAGGTCAAGGGACCCTGGAAACACCATATATTTT.